This T cell receptor (beta chain) was captured in a study of CD8 T cells in Susac syndrome. RNA amounts of roughly 0.5 to 1 ug underwent reverse transcription with random hexamers. Coverage of TCR beta CDR3 amplification by immunoSEQ multiplex PCR extended to 54 Vbeta and 13 Jbeta. Each CDR3 protein is one row after TCRdb ran MiXCR on the immunoSEQ multiplex PCR reads. The table shows about 60,000 distinct CDR3 sequences, with 85% to 95% occurring only once. From blood CD8+ and CD4+ T cells, the TCR beta chain was sequenced. V shed 4 bases and J shed 2 bases, with 12 bases lying between them. The CDR3 runs to 14 residues. Germline values: CDR1 PRHDT, CDR2 FYEKMQ (reference sequence).

The receptor comes from a human donor in good health. This chain links TRBV13 with TRBJ2-7, with D possibly called TRBD1 or TRBD2 (5 bases each). Source material: CD8+ T cells from PBMCs. CDR3 sequence reads: CASSSPGRPYEQYF. CDR3 in DNA: TGTGCCAGCAGCTCCCCGGGACGGCCCTACGAGCAGTACTTC.